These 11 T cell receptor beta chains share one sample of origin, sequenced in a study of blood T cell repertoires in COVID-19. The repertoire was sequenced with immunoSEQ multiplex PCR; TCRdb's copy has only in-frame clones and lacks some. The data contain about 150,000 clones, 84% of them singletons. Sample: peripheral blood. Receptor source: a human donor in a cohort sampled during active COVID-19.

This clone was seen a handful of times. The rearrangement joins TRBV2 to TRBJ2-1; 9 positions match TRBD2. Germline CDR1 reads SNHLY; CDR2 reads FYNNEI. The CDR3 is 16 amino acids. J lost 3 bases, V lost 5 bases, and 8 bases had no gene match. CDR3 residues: CASSPQSGGLYNEQFF. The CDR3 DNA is TGTGCCAGCAGTCCTCAAAGCGGGGGGCTCTACAATGAGCAGTTCTTC.

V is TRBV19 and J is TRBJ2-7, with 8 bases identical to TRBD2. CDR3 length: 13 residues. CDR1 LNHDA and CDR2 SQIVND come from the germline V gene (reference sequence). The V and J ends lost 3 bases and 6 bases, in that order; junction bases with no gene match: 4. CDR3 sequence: CASSISSGGEQYV. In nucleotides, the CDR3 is TGTGCCAGTAGTATTTCAAGCGGGGGCGAGCAGTACGTC.

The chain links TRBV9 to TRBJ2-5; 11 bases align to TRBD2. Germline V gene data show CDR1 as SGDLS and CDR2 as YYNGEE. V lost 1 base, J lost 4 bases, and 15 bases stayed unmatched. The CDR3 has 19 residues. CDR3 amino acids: CASSVRVGSSGGPGETQYF. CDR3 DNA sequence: TGTGCCAGCAGCGTAAGGGTCGGGTCTAGCGGGGGGCCAGGAGAGACCCAGTACTTC.

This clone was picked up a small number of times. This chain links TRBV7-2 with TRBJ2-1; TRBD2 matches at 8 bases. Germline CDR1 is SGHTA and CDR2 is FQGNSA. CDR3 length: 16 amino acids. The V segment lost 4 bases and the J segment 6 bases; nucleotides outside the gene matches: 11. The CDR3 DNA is TGTGCCAGCAGCTCGGGGAGCGGGGGCCGGACCAATGAGCAGTTCTTC. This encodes CASSSGSGGRTNEQFF.

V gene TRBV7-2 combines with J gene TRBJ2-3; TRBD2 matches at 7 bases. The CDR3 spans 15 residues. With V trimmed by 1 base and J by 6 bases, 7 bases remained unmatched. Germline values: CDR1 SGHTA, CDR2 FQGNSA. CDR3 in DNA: TGTGCCAGCAGCTTAGGACCCAGCGGGAAGGATACGCAGTATTTT. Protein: CASSLGPSGKDTQYF.

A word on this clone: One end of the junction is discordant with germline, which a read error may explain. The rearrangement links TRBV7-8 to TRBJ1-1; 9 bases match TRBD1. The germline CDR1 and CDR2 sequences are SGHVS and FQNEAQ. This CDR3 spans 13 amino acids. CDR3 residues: CASSLQGQGFPDF. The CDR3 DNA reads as TGTGCCAGCAGCTTACAGGGACAGGGATTCCCCGACTTT.

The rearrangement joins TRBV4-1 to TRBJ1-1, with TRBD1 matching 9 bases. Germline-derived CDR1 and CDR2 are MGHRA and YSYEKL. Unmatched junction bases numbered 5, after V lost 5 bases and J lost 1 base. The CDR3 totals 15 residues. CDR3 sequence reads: CASSDRGTRNTEAFF. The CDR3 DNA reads TGCGCCAGCAGCGACAGGGGGACTAGGAACACTGAAGCTTTCTTT.

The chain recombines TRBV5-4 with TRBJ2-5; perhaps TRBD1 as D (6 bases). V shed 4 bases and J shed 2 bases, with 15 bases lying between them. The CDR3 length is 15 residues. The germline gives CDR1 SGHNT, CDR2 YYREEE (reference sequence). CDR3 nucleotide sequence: TGTGCCAGCAGCCTAGGTGGGACAACACAAGAGACCCAGTACTTC. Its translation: CASSLGGTTQETQYF.

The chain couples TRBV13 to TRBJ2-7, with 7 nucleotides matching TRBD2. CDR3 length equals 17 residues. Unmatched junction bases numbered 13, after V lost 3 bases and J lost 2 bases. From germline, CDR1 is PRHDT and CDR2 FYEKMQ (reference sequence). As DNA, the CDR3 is TGTGCCAGCAGCTTTACCCCTAGCGGTTCCAGGACCTACGAGCAGTACTTC. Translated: CASSFTPSGSRTYEQYF.

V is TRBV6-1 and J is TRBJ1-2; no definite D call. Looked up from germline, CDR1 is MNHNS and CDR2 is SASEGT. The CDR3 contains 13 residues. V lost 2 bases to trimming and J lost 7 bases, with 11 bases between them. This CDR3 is CASSEYSPGGYTF. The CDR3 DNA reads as TGTGCCAGCAGTGAATATTCCCCCGGTGGCTACACCTTC.

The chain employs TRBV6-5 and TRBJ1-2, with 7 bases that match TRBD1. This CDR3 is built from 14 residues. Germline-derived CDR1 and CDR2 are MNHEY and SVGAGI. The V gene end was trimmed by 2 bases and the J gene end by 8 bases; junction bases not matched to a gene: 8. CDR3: CASSYTYRDSGYTF. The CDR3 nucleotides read TGTGCCAGCAGTTACACCTACCGGGACAGCGGCTACACCTTC.